Only a few counts were recorded for the clone carrying this T cell receptor (beta chain). This sample is part of a study of blood T cell repertoires in COVID-19. Study-level information: Acute-phase and convalescent COVID-19 samples originated in the United States, Italy and Spain. PBMCs, B-cell-depleted T cells, or T cells were the source of the cDNA or gDNA that made up the material.

Per the original data handling: For nucleated cells, counts were estimated from reference gene primer amplification. Data came from immunoSEQ multiplex PCR; TCRdb stores just in-frame clones and leaves some out. That table is the source of V, J and clone size, and D and trimming were worked out from the DNA. The sample includes 170,000 or so clones, approximately 83% of them seen just once. The source of this sequence is a woman between 55 and 75 years old with acute or convalescent COVID-19. The material sequenced was peripheral blood.

The CDR3 coding sequence is TGTGCCAGCAGTTACGGTGACAGGGGTGGCTATGGCTACACCTTC. Translated, it gives CASSYGDRGGYGYTF. The rearrangement joins TRBV6-2 or TRBV6-3 to TRBJ1-2, with 8 nucleotides matching TRBD1. This CDR3 is 15 amino acids long. Germline V gene lookup returns CDR1 MNHEY and CDR2 SVGEGT. V dropped 2 bases and J dropped 4; count of bases not matched to a gene: 6.